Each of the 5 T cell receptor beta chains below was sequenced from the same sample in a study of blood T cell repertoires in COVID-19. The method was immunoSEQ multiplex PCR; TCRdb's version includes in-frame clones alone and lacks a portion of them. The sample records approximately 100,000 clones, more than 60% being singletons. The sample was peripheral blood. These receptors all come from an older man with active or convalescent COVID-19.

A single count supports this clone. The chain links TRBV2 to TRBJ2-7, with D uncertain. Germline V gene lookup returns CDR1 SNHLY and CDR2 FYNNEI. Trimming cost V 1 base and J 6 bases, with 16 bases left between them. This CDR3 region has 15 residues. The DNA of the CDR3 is TGTGCCAGCAGTGAAGGCGGCTCCAACCCGGGCGAGCAGTACTTC. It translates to CASSEGGSNPGEQYF.

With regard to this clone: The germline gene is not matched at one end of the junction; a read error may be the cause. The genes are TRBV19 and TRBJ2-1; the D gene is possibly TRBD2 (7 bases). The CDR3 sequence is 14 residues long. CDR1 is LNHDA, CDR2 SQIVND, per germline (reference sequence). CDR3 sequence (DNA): TGTACCAGTAGCCTGGGGGGGCGCAACAATGAGCAGTTCTTC. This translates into CTSSLGGRNNEQFF. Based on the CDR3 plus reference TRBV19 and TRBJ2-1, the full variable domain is DGGITQSPKYLFRKEGQNVTLSCEQNLNHDAMYWYRQDPGQGLRLIYYSQIVNDFQKGDIAEGYSVSREKKESFPLTVTSAQKNPTAFYLCTSSLGGRNNEQFFGPGTRLTVL.

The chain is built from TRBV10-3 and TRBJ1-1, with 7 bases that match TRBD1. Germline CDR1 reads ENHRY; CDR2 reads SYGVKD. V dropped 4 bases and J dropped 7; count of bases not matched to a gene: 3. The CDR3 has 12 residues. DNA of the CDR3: TGTGCCATCAGTGGAAACAGGGGTGAAGCTTTCTTT. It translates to CAISGNRGEAFF.

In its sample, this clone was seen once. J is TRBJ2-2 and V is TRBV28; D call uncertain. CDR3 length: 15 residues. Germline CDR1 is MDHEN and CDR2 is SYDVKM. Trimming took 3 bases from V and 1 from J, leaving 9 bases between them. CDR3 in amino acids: CASSFWAGNTGELFF. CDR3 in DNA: TGTGCCAGCAGTTTTTGGGCAGGGAACACCGGGGAGCTGTTTTTT. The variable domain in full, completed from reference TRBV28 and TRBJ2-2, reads DVKVTQSSRYLVKRTGEKVFLECVQDMDHENMFWYRQDPGLGLRLIYFSYDVKMKEKGDIPEGYSVSREKKERFSLILESASTNQTSMYLCASSFWAGNTGELFFGEGSRLTVL.

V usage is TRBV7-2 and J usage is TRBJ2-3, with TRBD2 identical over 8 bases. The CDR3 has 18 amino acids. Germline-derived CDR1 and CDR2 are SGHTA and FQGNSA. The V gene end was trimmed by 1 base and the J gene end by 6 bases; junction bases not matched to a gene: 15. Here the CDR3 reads CASSLVAVAGGRGDTQYF. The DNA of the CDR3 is TGTGCCAGCAGCTTAGTTGCCGTTGCGGGGGGACGTGGGGATACGCAGTATTTT. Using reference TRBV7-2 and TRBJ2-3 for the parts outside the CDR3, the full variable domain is GAGVSQSPSNKVTEKGKDVELRCDPISGHTALYWYRQSLGQGLEFLIYFQGNSAPDKSGLPSDRFSAERTGGSVSTLTIQRTQQEDSAVYLCASSLVAVAGGRGDTQYFGPGTRLTVL.